The source of this TCR beta chain is a study of CXCR3-negative and CXCR3-positive naive CD8 T cells. The CDR3 spans 15 residues. Germline V lookup: CDR1 SQVTM, CDR2 ANQGSEA. Study-level findings and limits: More hydrophobic TRB CDR3s were found in CXCR3-positive naive cells than in CXCR3-negative naive cells.

As for this clonotype: As yet, its antigen is unknown.

Each TRB cDNA library was prepared by 5' RACE (with UMI labels). From the 5' RACE reads, TCRdb lists one entry per CDR3 protein and no DNA. The sample includes some 120,000 distinct CDR3 sequences. The J gene is TRBJ2-1, the V gene TRBV29-1; absent DNA, TCRdb's TRBD2 call cannot be checked. The specimen was naive CXCR3+ CD8+ T cells from blood. Subset reported: CD45RO-CCR7+CD27+CD95- naive CD8+ T cells expressing CXCR3 (TNR3+). The receptor comes from a human donor in good health. Some clones in this sample may be carry-over from other donors' samples. This CDR3 reads CSVELAGFSYNEQFF.